These 20 T cell receptor beta chains share one sample of origin, sequenced in a study of low-dose radiotherapy and immunotherapy resistance in tumors. Both TCRalpha and TCRbeta chains were reverse transcribed with V-gene-specific primers. TCRs were amplified for 15 to 20 PCR cycles with a constant-region primer and V-primer adapter. MiXCR, applied by TCRdb to the reads, yields one record per CDR3 protein. The profile shows some 39,000 distinct CDR3 sequences, roughly a third of them singletons. Time point: before trial treatment. The sample in question was PBMCs, obtained before treatment. Every receptor here comes from a male donor with gallbladder cancer.

This clonotype has ten or more counts. V usage is TRBV3-1 and J usage is TRBJ2-3, with 11 bases lining up with TRBD2. Per the germline V gene, CDR1 is LGHDT and CDR2 is YNNKEL (reference sequence). Trimming took 4 bases from V and 6 from J; bases not matched to a gene: 6. The CDR3 extends over 15 amino acids. CDR3 loop: CASSRRLAGFDTQYF. CDR3 in DNA: TGTGCCAGCAGCCGGAGACTAGCGGGGTTTGATACGCAGTATTTT.

At least ten counts were recorded for this clonotype. The genes are TRBV29-1 and TRBJ1-2; the D gene is possibly TRBD1 (6 bases). V dropped 7 bases and J dropped 4 bases, with 16 bases sitting between them. Germline V gene sequence: CDR1 SQVTM, CDR2 ANQGSEA. The length of the CDR3 is 13 residues. CDR3 in DNA: TGCAGCGCATCGACAGGACTAATCTATGGCTACACCTTC. This sequence encodes CSASTGLIYGYTF.

This clonotype occurred many times. The chain links TRBV7-9 to TRBJ1-4; 9 bases align to TRBD1. Germline trimming cut 5 bases from V and 7 bases from J; bases unmatched to any gene: 8. CDR3 size: 15 residues. The germline gives CDR1 SEHNR, CDR2 FQNEAQ (reference sequence). This chain's CDR3 is CASSQQTGGGEKLFF. Here the CDR3 DNA reads TGTGCCAGCAGCCAACAGACAGGGGGGGGTGAAAAACTGTTTTTT.

This clonotype turned up a few times. This chain joins TRBV24-1 and TRBJ2-1, with 15 bases that match TRBD2. CDR1 is KGHDR and CDR2 is SFDVKD in the germline V gene. After removal of 11 bases from V and 9 bases from J, the junction contained 10 bases not matched to a gene. This CDR3 is built from 15 residues. The CDR3 region is CASSTGLAGGGEQFF. Written as DNA, the CDR3 is TGTGCCAGCAGCACGGGACTAGCGGGAGGCGGTGAGCAGTTCTTC.

This chain links TRBV6-2 or TRBV6-3 with TRBJ1-2; D unclear. Germline values: CDR1 MNHEY, CDR2 SVGEGT. The V end was cut by 5 bases, the J end by 9 bases, with 13 bases between. The CDR3 consists of 12 residues. The DNA of the CDR3 is TGTGCCAGCAGTGAATCATTGGGGAGCTACACCTTC. This encodes CASSESLGSYTF.

As to this clonotype: A far larger clone is only one base removed, so a read error is likely. The chain couples TRBV5-4 to TRBJ2-7, with 7 bases fitting TRBD1. Germline trimming cut 2 bases from V and 11 bases from J; bases unmatched to any gene: 10. The length of the CDR3 is 13 residues. CDR1 SGHNT and CDR2 YYREEE come from the germline V gene (reference sequence). The CDR3 loop is CASSLGTERREYF. The CDR3 coding sequence is TGTGCCAGCAGCTTAGGGACAGAGAGACGAGAGTACTTC.

This clonotype showed up many times. J is TRBJ1-1 and V is TRBV7-2; D is perhaps TRBD1 (5 bases). V lost 1 base and J lost 1, with 13 bases in between. Germline V gene sequence: CDR1 SGHTA, CDR2 FQGNSA. This CDR3 region has 16 residues. The CDR3 region has the DNA TGTGCCAGCAGCTTAGGGGTGGGCAGGGCGAACACTGAAGCTTTCTTT. Encoded protein: CASSLGVGRANTEAFF.

This clonotype was seen at least ten times. This CDR3 reads CAWGTGGSGANVLTF. The CDR3 DNA sequence: TGTGCCTGGGGGACAGGGGGCAGTGGGGCCAACGTCCTGACTTTC. The chain couples TRBV30 to TRBJ2-6, with 12 bases aligning to TRBD1. Trimming removed 5 bases from V and 3 bases from J; junction bases left unmatched: 2. Looked up from germline, CDR1 is GTSNPN and CDR2 is SVGIG (reference sequence). There are 15 residues in the CDR3.

The V call is TRBV5-1, the J call TRBJ2-1; 9 positions agree with TRBD2. Germline V gene data show CDR1 as SGHRS and CDR2 as YFSETQ. Unmatched junction bases numbered 7, after V lost 4 bases and J lost 5 bases. The CDR3 runs to 15 residues. The CDR3 DNA sequence: TGCGCCAGCAGCGCACAGCGGGGGGCGAACAATGAGCAGTTCTTC. Its translation is CASSAQRGANNEQFF.

The V and J genes are TRBV5-1 and TRBJ2-1; 8 nucleotides align to TRBD1. The CDR3 spans 15 residues. J lost 4 bases, V lost 0 bases, and 3 bases had no gene match. Looked up from germline, CDR1 is SGHRS and CDR2 is YFSETQ. The CDR3 nucleotides are TGCGCCAGCAGCTTGGTGGACAGGGAGTACAATGAGCAGTTCTTC. This sequence encodes CASSLVDREYNEQFF.

At least ten counts were recorded for this clonotype. The chain links TRBV20-1 to TRBJ2-2; 11 bases agree with TRBD1. The CDR3 has 14 amino acids. V lost 0 bases to trimming and J lost 8 bases; unmatched junction nucleotides: 2. The V gene's germline CDR1 is DFQATT and CDR2 SNEGSKA (reference sequence). CDR3 sequence reads: CSARDGQGAGELFF. The DNA of the CDR3 is TGCAGTGCTAGAGATGGACAGGGGGCAGGGGAGCTGTTTTTT.

This clonotype was detected ten times or more. The rearrangement uses TRBV27 and TRBJ1-5; 7 bases line up with TRBD1. Trimming cost V 5 bases and J 2 bases; bases outside gene matches: 6. The CDR3 spans 15 residues. Germline lookup yields CDR1 MNHEY and CDR2 SMNVEV (reference sequence). CDR3 in DNA: TGTGCCAGCAGTCCAGGGGGGGGGGGCAATCAGCCCCAGCATTTT. The encoded protein is CASSPGGGGNQPQHF.

In its sample, this clonotype was seen a few times. V is TRBV5-4 and J is TRBJ2-2; no definite D call. V was shortened by 2 bases and J by 8 bases, with 4 bases between the two germline ends. The length of the CDR3 is 11 residues. CDR1 SGHNT and CDR2 YYREEE come from the germline V gene (reference sequence). CDR3 loop: CASSFDGELFF. CDR3 DNA sequence: TGTGCCAGCAGCTTTGATGGGGAGCTGTTTTTT.

This clonotype was picked up many times. The chain has TRBV27 and TRBJ2-7; a possible D gene is TRBD2 (6 bases). The germline V and J ends were trimmed by 2 bases and 7 bases, with 12 bases remaining between them. The CDR3 sequence is 13 residues long. Germline V gene lookup returns CDR1 MNHEY and CDR2 SMNVEV (reference sequence). CDR3 residues: CASSLAGTREQYF. Written as DNA, the CDR3 is TGTGCCAGCAGTTTAGCGGGAACTCGGGAGCAGTACTTC.

The sample holds many counts of this clonotype. This sequence joins TRBV19 and TRBJ1-4; D remains unclear. CDR3 size: 15 residues. V lost 3 bases and J 3 bases, leaving 11 bases between the germline ends. Germline values: CDR1 LNHDA, CDR2 SQIVND (reference sequence). This chain's CDR3 is CASSINLGANEKLFF. The CDR3 DNA sequence: TGTGCCAGTAGTATCAACCTCGGGGCTAATGAAAAACTGTTTTTT.

This chain connects TRBV3-1 to TRBJ2-3, with TRBD2 matching over 9 bases. The CDR3 has 17 amino acids. Per germline, CDR1 LGHDT and CDR2 YNNKEL (reference sequence). The V segment lost 4 bases and the J segment 2 bases; nucleotides outside the gene matches: 10. CDR3 DNA sequence: TGTGCCAGCAGCCCCCTTAGCGGGGGCATAAACACAGATACGCAGTATTTT. Its protein is CASSPLSGGINTDTQYF.

A single count supports this clonotype. Since a far larger clone is one base different, this is likely a read error. The chain uses TRBV3-1 and TRBJ2-6, with a possible D match to TRBD1 (6 bases). Germline lookup yields CDR1 LGHDT and CDR2 YNNKEL (reference sequence). The CDR3 has 14 residues. The V end lost 4 bases, the J end lost 2 bases, and 6 bases lay between the germline ends. CDR3 region: CASSPGAGANVLTF. DNA of the CDR3: TGTGCCAGCAGCCCAGGGGCTGGGGCCAACGTCCTGACTTTC.

The J gene is TRBJ2-1, the V gene TRBV19; 8 bases are shared with TRBD2. J was trimmed by 6 bases and V by 5 bases; bases with no gene match: 6. The CDR3 has 14 amino acids. The germline CDR1 and CDR2 sequences are LNHDA and SQIVND (reference sequence). In DNA, the CDR3 is TGTGCCAGTAGTCTCGGGGGGGCCGTCAATGAGCAGTTCTTC. Translating gives CASSLGGAVNEQFF.

This clonotype was recorded at least ten times. V gene TRBV28 combines with J gene TRBJ2-1; a weak D match, TRBD2 (5 bases). Germline V gene sequence: CDR1 MDHEN, CDR2 SYDVKM. The CDR3 length is 13 residues. V dropped 2 bases and J dropped 13 bases, with 15 bases sitting between them. The CDR3 nucleotides read TGTGCCAGCAGTTTAATAGGCGGGCTTTCTCAGTTCTTC. Its protein product is CASSLIGGLSQFF.

V is TRBV12-3 or TRBV12-4 and J is TRBJ1-3; D is unclear. This CDR3 has 15 amino acids. Trimming removed 5 bases from V and 2 bases from J, with 13 bases in between. The CDR3 reads CASSDPGSTGNTIYF. The CDR3 nucleotides read TGTGCCAGCAGTGATCCAGGTTCCACTGGAAACACCATATATTTT.